This TCR beta chain is from a study of cytomegalovirus exposure and HLA in healthy donors. Points from the study as a whole: The likely explanation for a cluster of highly shared sequence variants was sequencing artifact. Per a prior analysis, the majority of TCR beta V segments were productive roughly 90% or roughly 30% of the time.

The V gene end was trimmed by 5 bases and the J gene end by 6 bases; junction bases not matched to a gene: 2. Germline CDR1 SGHNT, CDR2 YENEEA. The CDR3 loop spans 15 amino acids. Only a few counts were recorded for this clone. Its matching antigen is unknown. PCR employed 60 Vbeta and 13 Jbeta primers. The repertoire was sequenced with immunoSEQ multiplex PCR; TCRdb's copy has only in-frame clones and lacks some. The sample gives 170,000 or so clones, 77% of which show up once; 1.2% to 1.5% is in the top ten. This chain connects TRBV11-3 to TRBJ2-1; 15 bases are shared with TRBD2. Sequences were obtained from PBMCs. This receptor was taken from a woman aged 30 to 39 in good health and CMV-seropositive. The CDR3 nucleotides read TGTGCCAGCAGCCTGGGACTAGCGGGAGGCAATGAGCAGTTCTTC. Translation: CASSLGLAGGNEQFF. The entire variable domain, with the rest obtained from reference TRBV11-3 and TRBJ2-1, is as follows: EAGVVQSPRYKIIEKKQPVAFWCNPISGHNTLYWYLQNLGQGPELLIRYENEEAVDDSQLPKDRFSAERLKGVDSTLKIQPAELGDSAVYLCASSLGLAGGNEQFFGPGTRLTVL.